This TCR beta chain was identified in a study of T-cell reconstitution after alpha-beta-depleted transplantation in children. Findings and limits, study-wide: By about two months after transplant, alpha-beta T cells reportedly arose from several hundred graft clones that had expanded. One year post-transplant, T-cell counts and diversity were largely derived from T cells produced anew.

Library preparation (for TCRbeta) was performed with unique molecular identifiers. In TCRdb, the PCR reads were re-called with MiXCR into one record per CDR3 protein. The table includes about 600,000 distinct CDR3 sequences, 10% to 15% detected once. The length of the CDR3 is 14 residues. Between the trimmed V and J ends, which lost 5 bases and 0 bases, there was a span of 11 bases. CDR1 is MDHEN, CDR2 SYDVKM, per germline. Note on this clonotype: Its antigen is not known.

The input for sequencing was PBMCs, mostly from graft donor cells, taken 360 days after TCRalphabeta/CD19-depleted stem cell transplant. This chain joins TRBV28 and TRBJ2-7; unclear D gene. The clonotype originates from a male patient younger than 18 who had a stem cell transplant for acute myeloid leukemia, so the T cells may come from the graft donor. CDR3 loop: CASSDWSISYEQYF. DNA of the CDR3: TGTGCCAGCAGTGACTGGAGTATCTCCTACGAGCAGTACTTC.